Given below is one T cell receptor (beta chain) in context. Its target is not known. The data were obtained in a study of monozygotic twins with inflammatory bowel disease. Findings and limits, study-wide: Sharing of clonotypes with others was lower in IBD patients than in healthy twins, and this was especially so with disease activity. On the inverse Simpson index, IBD patients scored lower for TCRbeta diversity than healthy co-twins.

This CDR3 contains 14 residues. The germline gives CDR1 SGHRS, CDR2 YFSETQ. UMIs that had a 6-nucleotide sample barcode were put in using template switching. Reprocessing the 5' RACE reads, TCRdb reports a single entry for every CDR3 protein and omits DNA. Its listing shows 200,000 to 250,000 distinct CDR3 sequences. The chain carries TRBV5-1 and TRBJ2-3; the D call of TRBD2 rests on TCRdb alone, since no DNA is present to check it. The sequenced sample consisted of blood. This TCR came from a human donor with ulcerative colitis or Crohn's disease, or a healthy co-twin of an affected twin (not recorded which). The CDR3 sequence is CATRRLALADTQYF.